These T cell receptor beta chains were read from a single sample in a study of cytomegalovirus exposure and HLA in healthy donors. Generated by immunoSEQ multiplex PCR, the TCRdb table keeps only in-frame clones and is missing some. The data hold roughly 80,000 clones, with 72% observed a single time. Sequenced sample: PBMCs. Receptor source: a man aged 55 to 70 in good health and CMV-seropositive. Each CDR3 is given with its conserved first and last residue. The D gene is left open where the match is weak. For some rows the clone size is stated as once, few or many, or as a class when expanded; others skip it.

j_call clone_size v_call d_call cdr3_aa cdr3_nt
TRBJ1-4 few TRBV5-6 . CASSLGVISGNEKLFF TGTGCCAGCAGCTTGGGTGTGATTTCGGGTAATGAAAAACTGTTTTTT
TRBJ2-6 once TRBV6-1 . CASSEGTDGANVLTF TGTGCCAGCAGTGAAGGGACAGACGGGGCCAACGTCCTGACTTTC
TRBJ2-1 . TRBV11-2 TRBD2 CASSFLAGESYNEQFF TGTGCCAGCAGCTTCTTAGCGGGAGAATCCTACAATGAGCAGTTCTTC
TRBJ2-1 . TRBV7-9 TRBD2 CASSLGGIGGDEQFF TGTGCCAGCAGCTTGGGGGGGATCGGCGGCGATGAGCAGTTCTTC
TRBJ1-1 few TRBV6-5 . CASRQGYTEAFF TGTGCCAGCAGGCAGGGGTACACTGAAGCTTTCTTT
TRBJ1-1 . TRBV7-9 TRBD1 CASSSGQGREKAFF TGTGCCAGCAGTTCAGGACAGGGCCGAGAAAAAGCTTTCTTT
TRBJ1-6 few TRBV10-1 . CASSGRLDSPLHF TGCGCCAGCAGTGGGCGGCTGGATTCACCCCTCCACTTT
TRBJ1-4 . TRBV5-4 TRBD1 CASSIQGAAEKLFF TGTGCCAGCAGCATTCAGGGGGCTGCTGAAAAACTGTTTTTT
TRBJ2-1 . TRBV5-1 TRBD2 CASSSMTSGAYNEQFF TGCGCCAGCAGCTCCATGACTAGCGGAGCCTACAATGAGCAGTTCTTC
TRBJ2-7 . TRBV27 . CASSLTGKYEQYF TGTGCCAGCAGTTTAACAGGGAAGTACGAGCAGTACTTC
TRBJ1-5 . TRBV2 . CASSERLSNQPQHF TGTGCCAGCAGTGAGCGGTTGTCCAATCAGCCCCAGCATTTT
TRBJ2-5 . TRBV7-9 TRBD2 CASRDGRIKETQYF TGTGCCAGCAGGGACGGGAGGATTAAAGAGACCCAGTACTTC
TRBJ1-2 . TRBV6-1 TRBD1 CASRRTGASSGYTF TGTGCCAGTCGACGGACAGGGGCGTCTAGCGGCTACACCTTC
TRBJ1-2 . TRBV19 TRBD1 CASSPGQANYGYTF TGTGCCAGTAGTCCCGGACAGGCAAACTATGGCTACACCTTC
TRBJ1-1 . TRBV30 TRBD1 CASLGQVLTEAFF TGTGCCTCCCTGGGACAGGTCCTCACTGAAGCTTTCTTT
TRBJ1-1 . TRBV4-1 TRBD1 CASSQLSGTGVMNTEAFF TGCGCCAGCAGCCAGCTCTCCGGGACAGGGGTCATGAACACTGAAGCTTTCTTT
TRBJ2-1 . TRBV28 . CASSLGRSSYNEQFF TGTGCCAGCAGTTTGGGCAGGTCCTCCTACAATGAGCAGTTCTTC
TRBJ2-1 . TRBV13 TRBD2 CASSPERAGDGEQFF TGTGCCAGCAGCCCGGAGAGGGCGGGAGATGGAGAGCAGTTCTTC
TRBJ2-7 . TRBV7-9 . CASSLAGAGAYEQYF TGTGCCAGCAGCTTAGCGGGGGCAGGGGCCTACGAGCAGTACTTC
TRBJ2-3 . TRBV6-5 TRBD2 CASSWTSGGYTDTQYF TGTGCCAGCAGTTGGACTAGCGGGGGGTACACAGATACGCAGTATTTT
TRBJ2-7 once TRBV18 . CASSSFYEQYF TGTGCCAGCTCATCCTTCTACGAGCAGTACTTC
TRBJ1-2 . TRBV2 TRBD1 CASRLGTAVPYGYTF TGTGCCAGCAGGCTCGGGACAGCGGTTCCGTATGGCTACACCTTC
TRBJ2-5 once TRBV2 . CASRAGAQETQYF TGTGCCAGTAGGGCAGGGGCCCAAGAGACCCAGTACTTC
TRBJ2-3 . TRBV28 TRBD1 CASSRPDRAEDTQYF TGTGCCAGCAGCCGCCCCGACAGGGCAGAAGATACGCAGTATTTT
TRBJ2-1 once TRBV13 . CASSFMTLYNEQFF TGTGCCAGCAGCTTTATGACTCTCTACAATGAGCAGTTCTTC
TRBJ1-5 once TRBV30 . CAWSGGYNQPQHF TGTGCCTGGAGCGGGGGTTACAATCAGCCCCAGCATTTT
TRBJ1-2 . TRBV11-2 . CASTTRGGHLAGGSYGYTF TGTGCCAGCACCACAAGGGGTGGACACCTGGCCGGGGGATCTTATGGCTACACCTTC
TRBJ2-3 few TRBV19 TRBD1 CASSIDRTGEKYF TGTGCCAGTAGTATAGATAGAACAGGGGAGAAGTATTTT
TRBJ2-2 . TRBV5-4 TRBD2 CASSRTSGTGELFF TGTGCCAGCAGCCGGACTAGCGGCACCGGGGAGCTGTTTTTT
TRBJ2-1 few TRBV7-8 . CASSLGATNLNEQFF TGTGCCAGCAGCTTAGGGGCTACAAATCTCAATGAGCAGTTCTTC
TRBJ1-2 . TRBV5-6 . CASSLGRGPYGYTF TGTGCCAGCAGCTTGGGGCGGGGGCCGTATGGCTACACCTTC
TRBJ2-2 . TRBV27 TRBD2 CASMTGLAVTGELFF TGTGCCAGCATGACAGGACTAGCGGTCACCGGGGAGCTGTTTTTT
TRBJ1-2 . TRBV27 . CASSFRGRDGYTF TGTGCCAGCAGTTTTAGGGGCCGGGATGGCTACACCTTC
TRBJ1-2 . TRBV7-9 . CASSPPGGLDGYTF TGTGCCAGCAGCCCCCCGGGGGGGCTGGATGGCTACACCTTC
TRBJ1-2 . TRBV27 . CASSLHRASGYTF TGTGCCAGCAGTCTTCACAGGGCTAGTGGCTACACCTTC
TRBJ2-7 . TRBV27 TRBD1 CASNNRGREQYF TGTGCCAGCAATAACAGGGGAAGGGAGCAGTACTTC
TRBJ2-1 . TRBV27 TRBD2 CASSSLGLAGAQVGQFF TGTGCCAGCAGTTCTCTAGGACTAGCGGGGGCGCAGGTCGGGCAGTTCTTC